The rows below give T cell receptor beta chains drawn from one sample of a study of blood T cell repertoires in COVID-19. The table came from immunoSEQ multiplex PCR; TCRdb's copy has only in-frame clones and leaves some out. The sample consists of roughly 230,000 clones, about 80% of them appearing once. Specimen: PBMCs or T cells enriched from blood (not recorded which). These receptors all come from a man over 45 who had recovered from COVID-19. Both conserved end residues are trimmed from each CDR3.

v_gene	j_gene	CDR3aa
TRBV12-5	TRBJ1-2	ASGLTMGVSGFGGYT
TRBV4-3	TRBJ1-3	ASSHAGQRLNTIY
TRBV10-3	TRBJ1-2	AIRDDRVDGYT
TRBV11-3	TRBJ1-4	ASSRRYEGDEKLF
TRBV6-5	TRBJ2-2	ASSDRQANTGELF
TRBV5-1	TRBJ2-7	ASTSGPGLSYEQY
TRBV3-1/TRBV3-2	TRBJ1-2	ASSKDRPYGYT
TRBV19	TRBJ2-7	ASSIGGLAEQY
TRBV29-1	TRBJ1-4	SVGTGGAGEKLF
TRBV5-1	TRBJ2-7	ASSKPGQGAEEQY
TRBV6-4	TRBJ1-2	ASSDSAGPKGGYT
TRBV5-1	TRBJ1-5	ASSLQGGEQPQH
TRBV13	TRBJ1-4	ASSAGQGVEKLF
TRBV9	TRBJ2-4	ARKGAFYLAKNIQY
TRBV10-2	TRBJ1-1	ASSLTGQNTEAF
TRBV5-1	TRBJ1-4	ASSLRGYGGDEKLF
TRBV10-2	TRBJ2-6	ASSDHSSASGANVLT
TRBV29-1	TRBJ2-5	SVLRGIQETQY
TRBV28	TRBJ1-2	ASSLAYGYT
TRBV7-2	TRBJ1-1	ASSSIRATEAF
TRBV6-2/TRBV6-3	TRBJ1-2	ASSFTETGVDLGGYT
TRBV5-1	TRBJ2-7	ASSLGESSFYEQY
TRBV11-3	TRBJ1-3	ASSLVMAPSGNTIY
TRBV5-1	TRBJ2-1	ASGQGLAGGNEQF
TRBV12-5	TRBJ1-5	ASGFVAGYSNQPQH
TRBV11-2	TRBJ2-1	ASHDRGWVAGGQRQF
TRBV28	TRBJ1-3	AIEHPPGNTIY